The entry below describes one T cell receptor (beta chain). This sample is drawn from a study of shared clonotypes between healthy human individuals. Subsets obtained from CD4+ cells comprised CD45RA+ naive and CD45RA-negative memory cells. The table came from immunoSEQ multiplex PCR; TCRdb's copy has only in-frame clones and leaves some out. The table records under 1,900,000 clones, around 98.5% of them present only once. The CDR3 is 15 amino acids. Germline loops: CDR1 MGHRA, CDR2 YSYEKL. Trimming took off 0 bases at V and 1 base at J, with 7 bases between the two ends. The TCR was taken from a young man in good health. The chain uses TRBV4-1 and TRBJ1-5; D call uncertain. Sequencing used naive CD4+ T cells sorted from blood. Regarding subset: CD45RA+ positively selected. The CDR3 loop is CASSQEDVSNQPQHF. The CDR3 nucleotides are TGCGCCAGCAGCCAAGAGGATGTGAGCAATCAGCCCCAGCATTTT.